This T cell receptor (beta chain) was captured by sequencing in a study of cytomegalovirus exposure and HLA in healthy donors. This CDR3 has 14 amino acids. V was shortened by 6 bases and J by 2 bases, with 11 bases between the two germline ends. The V gene's germline CDR1 is MNHEY and CDR2 SVGAGI. Using immunoSEQ multiplex PCR, the repertoire was profiled, and TCRdb retains in-frame clones only, with some absent. The sample records approximately 210,000 clones, roughly 86% being singletons. Sequencing was performed on PBMCs. The chain is built from TRBV6-5 and TRBJ1-5; D not certain. The sequence came from a woman aged 18-29 years in good health and CMV-seronegative. The CDR3 region has the DNA TGTGCCAGCAGCCGACCGGGAGGCAATCAGCCCCAGCATTTT. Protein product: CASSRPGGNQPQHF.